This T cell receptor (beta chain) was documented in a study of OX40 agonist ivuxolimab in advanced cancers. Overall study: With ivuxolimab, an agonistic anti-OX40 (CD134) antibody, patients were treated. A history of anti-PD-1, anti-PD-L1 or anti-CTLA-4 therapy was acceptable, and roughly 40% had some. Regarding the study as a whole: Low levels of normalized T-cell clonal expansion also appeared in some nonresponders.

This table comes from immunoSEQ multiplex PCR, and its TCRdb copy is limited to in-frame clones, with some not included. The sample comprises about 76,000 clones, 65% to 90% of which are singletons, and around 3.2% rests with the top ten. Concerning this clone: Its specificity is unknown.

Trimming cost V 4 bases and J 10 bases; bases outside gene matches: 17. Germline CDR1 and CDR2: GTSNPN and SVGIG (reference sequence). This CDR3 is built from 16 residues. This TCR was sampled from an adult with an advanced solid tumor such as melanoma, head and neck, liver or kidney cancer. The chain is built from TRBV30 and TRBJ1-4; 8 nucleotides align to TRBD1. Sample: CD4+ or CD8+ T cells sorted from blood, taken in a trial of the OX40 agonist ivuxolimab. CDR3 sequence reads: CAWTRQDRGWDVKLFF. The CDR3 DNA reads TGTGCCTGGACCAGACAAGACAGGGGATGGGATGTAAAACTGTTTTTT.